These 8 T cell receptor beta chains were all obtained from the same sample, sequenced in a study of shared clonotypes between healthy human individuals (dated by TCRdb to about 2020). Libraries were prepared through the immunoSEQ multiplex PCR assay. In TCRdb, the immuneACCESS table is reduced to in-frame sequences with V and J assigned. These tables do not hold every clone; where another copy was compared, an unresolved V gene accounts for under half, and the others remain unexplained. Present in this sample are a few million clones, approximately 94% of which were seen just once. 0.13% of the sample goes to the ten largest clones. What was sequenced was naive CD4+ T cells sorted from blood. The cell subset or site label, read with the paper, signifies: CD45RA+ positively selected. Receptor source: a man younger than 30 in good health.

V gene TRBV6-6 combines with J gene TRBJ2-1; D is perhaps TRBD1 (5 bases). Germline V gene data show CDR1 as MNHNY and CDR2 as SVGAGI (reference sequence). This CDR3 region has 15 residues. V lost 2 bases, J lost 0 bases, and 8 bases lay in between. CDR3 loop: CASSYGDSSYNEQFF. The CDR3 DNA follows: TGTGCCAGCAGTTACGGTGACAGCTCCTACAATGAGCAGTTCTTC.

This clone appeared once. V usage is TRBV11-2 and J usage is TRBJ2-7, with D unresolved. Per the germline V gene, CDR1 is SGHAT and CDR2 is FQNNGV. The CDR3 consists of 14 residues. V lost 1 base to trimming and J lost 5 bases, with 12 bases between them. DNA for the CDR3: TGTGCCAGCAGCTTAGGGCTTGGCGGAGACGAGCAGTACTTC. Its translation is CASSLGLGGDEQYF.

This clone came up once. The chain has TRBV7-2 and TRBJ1-5, with D unclear. The V end lost 5 bases, the J end lost 1 base, and 15 bases lay between the germline ends. CDR3 size: 16 residues. The germline CDR1 and CDR2 sequences are SGHTA and FQGNSA. The CDR3 nucleotides are TGTGCCAGCAGCCCTCCGGGTTTTAAGAGCAATCAGCCCCAGCATTTT. Protein product: CASSPPGFKSNQPQHF.

The J gene is TRBJ1-3, the V gene TRBV23-1, with 11 positions matching TRBD1. TRBV23-1 is an open reading frame, and its role is uncertain. The ends lost 3 bases at V and 1 base at J; junction bases unmatched: 2. This CDR3 is built from 16 residues. The CDR3 here is CASSHRDRGSGNTIYF. CDR3 in DNA: TGCGCCAGCAGTCACCGGGACAGGGGGTCTGGAAACACCATATATTTT.

The rearrangement uses TRBV6-6 and TRBJ1-2, with no clear D. Germline CDR1 MNHNY, CDR2 SVGAGI (reference sequence). V dropped 6 bases and J dropped 2 bases, with 10 bases sitting between them. This CDR3 has 13 residues. The CDR3 is CASRDTTNYGYTF. DNA for the CDR3: TGTGCCAGCAGGGATACAACCAACTATGGCTACACCTTC.

In the case of this clone: Within the sample, other DNA sequences also encode this same CDR3. This chain links TRBV30 with TRBJ1-2, with 11 bases that match TRBD1. The CDR3 consists of 11 residues. The germline gives CDR1 GTSNPN, CDR2 SVGIG (reference sequence). V was pared by 7 bases and J by 8 bases, with 3 bases of the junction left unmatched. CDR3 nucleotide sequence: TGTGCCTTGGGACAGGGGGAGGGCTACACCTTC. This codes for CALGQGEGYTF.

The V and J genes are TRBV18 and TRBJ2-5, with D unresolved. CDR3 length: 12 amino acids. V was clipped by 6 bases and J by 5 bases, with 10 bases between them. The germline V gene has CDR1 KGHSH and CDR2 LQKENI. The CDR3 DNA reads as TGTGCCAGCTCTTCGGCCCCGGAGACCCAGTACTTC. This encodes CASSSAPETQYF.

J is TRBJ1-4 and V is TRBV28; D possibly corresponds to TRBD1 (5 bases). The CDR3 contains 17 residues. The germline CDR1 and CDR2 sequences are MDHEN and SYDVKM. Between the trimmed V and J ends, which lost 3 bases and 2 bases, there was a span of 16 bases. For the CDR3, the DNA is TGTGCCAGCAGTTTGTCCCTCGGCAGGGCCACTAATGAAAAACTGTTTTTT. It yields the protein CASSLSLGRATNEKLFF.